This TCR beta chain was observed in a study of shared clonotypes between healthy human individuals. CD45RA-negative memory and CD45RA+ naive subsets were split from the CD4+ cells. For every subset, genomic DNA was evenly distributed across several immunoSEQ plates. Original handling: Junction-only immunoSEQ sequences carried no quality scores, so filtering differed. Profiling relied on immunoSEQ multiplex PCR, and the TCRdb table lists in-frame clones only, not all of them. That table furnishes V, J and clone size, whereas the DNA furnished D and trimming. The sample includes hundreds of thousands of clones, 72% seen only once; the top ten take approximately 1.8%. The CDR3 totals 13 residues. Germline-derived CDR1 and CDR2 are LNHDA and SQIVND (reference sequence). Trimming stripped 7 bases from V and 0 bases from J, with 9 bases between. About this clone itself: The antigen remains unidentified. Other nucleotide sequences in the sample specify the same CDR3.

Study conclusions and caveats: A handful of donors showed sharing of about 5.5% of naive CD4 clonotypes.

The chain combines TRBV19 with TRBJ1-1; possible D gene TRBD1, 6 bases. Material: memory CD4+ T cells sorted from blood. Subset specified: CD45RA-negative fraction. The source is a woman aged 25 to 39 in good health. The CDR3 DNA sequence: TGTGCCAGTAAGGACAGTATGAACACTGAAGCTTTCTTT. This sequence encodes CASKDSMNTEAFF.